The entry below gives a single TCR beta chain sequence along with its context. What it binds is unknown. Per germline, CDR1 MDHEN and CDR2 SYDVKM. Trimming cost V 2 bases and J 7 bases, with 17 bases left between them. CDR3 length: 15 residues. Clones were sequenced by immunoSEQ multiplex PCR, and TCRdb holds only the in-frame ones, with some missing. The table records 75,000 to 80,000 clones, around 80% of them present only once. The source of the sample is a study of T cells in localized non-small cell lung cancer. Study observations and caveats: Turning up in adjacent lung were a median approximately 60 of the top 100 tumor clones. Only one tumor region went through sequencing, so heterogeneity may still be there.

The sequence derives from a female donor older than 55 with stage I lung adenocarcinoma. The sample in question was peripheral blood, obtained before any cancer treatment. The chain has TRBV28 and TRBJ2-5; D gene unclear. In DNA form, the CDR3 reads TGTGCCAGCAGTTTACGAGGCAGGTCCATTGGGACCCAGTACTTC. Translating gives CASSLRGRSIGTQYF.